The 21 T cell receptor beta chains below come from one sample, sequenced in a study of T cells in Graves' hyperthyroidism and ophthalmopathy. It was RNA transcripts that yielded the amplified TCR beta CDR3 regions. The TCR CDR3 was amplified in a first-round RT-PCR using the HTBI primer set. TCRdb independently ran MiXCR on the multiplex PCR reads; one entry per CDR3 protein. The sample has hundreds of thousands of distinct CDR3 sequences, around 21% seen once. What was sequenced was blood. Receptors originate from a man in his thirties or forties with Graves' ophthalmopathy.

This clonotype was detected only a few times. The chain couples TRBV18 to TRBJ1-3, with D possibly matching TRBD1 (5 bases). Trimming stripped 6 bases from V and 7 bases from J, with 19 bases between. Germline loops: CDR1 KGHSH, CDR2 LQKENI. This CDR3 comprises 15 residues. The DNA of the CDR3 is TGTGCCAGCTCGCAAGGGGCCGAACCTGCCAACACCATATATTTT. Encoded protein: CASSQGAEPANTIYF.

The V call is TRBV19, the J call TRBJ1-3; no reliable D call. CDR3 size: 14 residues. The germline gives CDR1 LNHDA, CDR2 SQIVND (reference sequence). V was pared by 7 bases and J by 0 bases, with 10 bases between. The CDR3 DNA follows: TGTGCCAGTAAGGCAGACTACTCTGGAAACACCATATATTTT. Protein product: CASKADYSGNTIYF.

J is TRBJ2-3 and V is TRBV27, with TRBD2 matching over 16 bases. The CDR3 totals 16 residues. Germline assignment: CDR1 MNHEY and CDR2 SMNVEV (reference sequence). Trimming cost V 2 bases and J 8 bases; bases outside gene matches: 4. The CDR3 DNA reads as TGTGCCAGCAGTTTACATGGGACTAGCGGGAGGGGTACGCAGTATTTT. Protein sequence: CASSLHGTSGRGTQYF.

At least ten counts were recorded for this clonotype. V is TRBV6-1 and J is TRBJ2-7; tentatively, D is TRBD2 (6 bases). This CDR3 is 14 amino acids long. Germline CDR1 MNHNS, CDR2 SASEGT. Trimming pared 7 bases from V and 1 base from J, leaving 14 bases between. DNA for the CDR3: TGTGCCAGCAACCCCCTGGGGGGATCCTACGAGCAGTACTTC. This codes for CASNPLGGSYEQYF.

The sample holds a few counts of this clonotype. The V call is TRBV6-2 or TRBV6-3, the J call TRBJ1-1; 8 nucleotides align to TRBD1. The CDR3 has 14 residues. With V trimmed by 7 bases and J by 1 base, 5 bases remained unmatched. Germline V gene sequence: CDR1 MNHEY, CDR2 SVGEGT. DNA of the CDR3: TGTGCCAGCACTTGGACAGGGAAGAACACTGAAGCTTTCTTT. This codes for CASTWTGKNTEAFF.

This chain uses TRBV7-9 with TRBJ2-6; D uncertain. V lost 7 bases and J lost 0, with 16 bases in between. Germline-derived CDR1 and CDR2 are SEHNR and FQNEAQ (reference sequence). CDR3 length: 17 amino acids. The CDR3 DNA reads TGTGCCAGCAATGGTGGCCAGGTCCTCTCTGGGGCCAACGTCCTGACTTTC. This sequence encodes CASNGGQVLSGANVLTF.

This clonotype came up a few times. This rearrangement joins TRBV30 to TRBJ2-5; 7 bases align to TRBD2. Germline CDR1 reads GTSNPN; CDR2 reads SVGIG (reference sequence). This CDR3 region has 11 residues. V shed 8 bases, J shed 6 bases, and the junction held 6 bases outside the gene matches. CDR3 DNA: TGTGCCCGCGGGAGTTCGAAGACCCAGTACTTC. Residues: CARGSSKTQYF.

To note about this clonotype: Sequence at one end of the junction differs from germline and may be a read error. The chain recombines TRBV20-1 with TRBJ2-1; TRBD2 aligns across 7 bases. Germline-derived CDR1 and CDR2 are DFQATT and SNEGSKA (reference sequence). CDR3 size: 14 residues. CDR3 in DNA: TGCAGTGCTGGAGATAGATATAGCGGGAATGAGCAGTTCTTC. Residues: CSAGDRYSGNEQFF.

This clonotype appeared many times. V gene TRBV7-8 combines with J gene TRBJ2-7; TRBD2 matches 7 bases. CDR1 is SGHVS and CDR2 is FQNEAQ in the germline V gene. The CDR3 runs 12 residues. The J segment lost 6 bases and the V segment lost 5 bases, leaving 4 bases of the junction unmatched. CDR3 nucleotide sequence: TGTGCCAGCAGCCCCTTAGCGGGCGAGCAGTACTTC. Translated, it gives CASSPLAGEQYF.

The V call is TRBV4-3, the J call TRBJ1-5, with 9 bases identical to TRBD1. CDR3 length: 16 amino acids. Germline V gene lookup returns CDR1 LGHNA and CDR2 YSLEER. J was trimmed by 4 bases and V by 3 bases; bases with no gene match: 7. CDR3 nucleotide sequence: TGCGCCAGCAGCCACCCAAGGGACAGGGCAAATCAGCCCCAGCATTTT. Its protein is CASSHPRDRANQPQHF.

The genes are TRBV6-1 and TRBJ2-1; 9 bases are shared with TRBD1. The trim removed 6 bases at V and 7 bases at J, leaving 10 bases unmatched. CDR1 is MNHNS and CDR2 is SASEGT in the germline V gene. This CDR3 is 15 amino acids long. The CDR3 protein is CASSRTGGAMNEQFF. CDR3 DNA sequence: TGTGCCAGCAGCCGCACAGGGGGCGCAATGAATGAGCAGTTCTTC.

At least ten counts were recorded for this clonotype. V is TRBV11-2 and J is TRBJ2-5, with TRBD1 identical over 10 bases. This CDR3 is 15 amino acids long. Germline values: CDR1 SGHAT, CDR2 FQNNGV. The trim removed 4 bases at V and 5 bases at J, leaving 7 bases unmatched. This chain's CDR3 is CASSYPGTGDETQYF. In nucleotides, the CDR3 is TGTGCCAGCAGCTATCCGGGGACAGGGGATGAGACCCAGTACTTC. Complete variable domain (other parts from reference TRBV11-2 and TRBJ2-5): EAGVAQSPRYKIIEKRQSVAFWCNPISGHATLYWYQQILGQGPKLLIQFQNNGVVDDSQLPKDRFSAERLKGVDSTLKIQPAKLEDSAVYLCASSYPGTGDETQYFGPGTRLLVL.

J is TRBJ2-1 and V is TRBV19, with D unresolved. This CDR3 is 15 amino acids long. V dropped 3 bases and J dropped 3 bases, with 12 bases sitting between them. CDR1 and CDR2 (germline): LNHDA, SQIVND (reference sequence). The CDR3 region is CASSMGSIYYNEQFF. CDR3 nucleotides: TGTGCCAGTAGTATGGGGTCTATCTACTACAATGAGCAGTTCTTC.

The rearrangement uses TRBV30 and TRBJ2-1, with 8 positions matching TRBD1. The trim removed 6 bases at V and 9 bases at J, leaving 16 bases unmatched. The V gene's germline CDR1 is GTSNPN and CDR2 SVGIG (reference sequence). This CDR3 is built from 15 residues. The CDR3 DNA reads as TGTGCCTGTACAGGGGGAACCCCGGCCGGGGGTGAGCAGTTCTTC. Its translation: CACTGGTPAGGEQFF.

This clonotype was counted many times. The CDR3 here is CASSVLAGVGNEQFF. As DNA, the CDR3 is TGTGCCAGCAGCGTACTAGCGGGAGTTGGCAATGAGCAGTTCTTC. The chain carries TRBV3-1 and TRBJ2-1; 11 bases are a match to TRBD2. Germline V gene data show CDR1 as LGHDT and CDR2 as YNNKEL (reference sequence). Trimming took 5 bases from V and 6 from J; bases not matched to a gene: 6. The CDR3 consists of 15 residues.

This clonotype was observed many times. This chain links TRBV28 with TRBJ1-2; TRBD1 might be the D (6 bases). Germline-derived CDR1 and CDR2 are MDHEN and SYDVKM. V was shortened by 8 bases and J by 4 bases, with 17 bases between the two germline ends. This CDR3 is built from 14 residues. CDR3: CASAGQNLLYGYTF. CDR3 bases: TGTGCCAGCGCCGGACAGAATCTCCTCTATGGCTACACCTTC.

As for this clonotype: Compared with germline, one end of the junction differs, possibly owing to a read error. This chain connects TRBV6-6 to TRBJ2-7, with D tentatively TRBD1 (6 bases). This CDR3 is built from 14 residues. Germline V CDR1 and CDR2: MNHNY, SVGAGI (reference sequence). DNA of the CDR3: TGTGCCTGCAGTTACTCGTACAGGGTTGGCGAGCAGTACTTC. Translated: CACSYSYRVGEQYF.

This clonotype was counted between two and nine times. V gene TRBV12-3 or TRBV12-4 combines with J gene TRBJ2-7; 8 nucleotides match TRBD1. Losses at the gene ends were 6 bases for V and 7 bases for J; bases not matched to a gene: 14. CDR3 size: 15 residues. The CDR3 is CASRSAGQGAGEQYF. CDR3 sequence (DNA): TGTGCCAGCAGATCCGCAGGGCAGGGGGCGGGGGAGCAGTACTTC.

A few counts support this clonotype. The rearrangement uses TRBV7-6 and TRBJ2-2, with TRBD1 identical over 7 bases. J was trimmed by 0 bases and V by 1 base; bases with no gene match: 11. The CDR3 has 19 residues. Germline V lookup: CDR1 SGHVS, CDR2 FNYEAQ. CDR3 in amino acids: CASSLGQGLVRPNTGELFF. The CDR3 DNA is TGTGCCAGCAGCTTAGGACAGGGCCTTGTCCGTCCGAACACCGGGGAGCTGTTTTTT.

V gene TRBV27 combines with J gene TRBJ2-5, with D perhaps given as TRBD1 or TRBD2 (5 bases each). V lost 3 bases and J lost 1, with 9 bases in between. Germline CDR1 is MNHEY and CDR2 is SMNVEV (reference sequence). The CDR3 has 14 amino acids. This CDR3 is CASSFAGTQETQYF. In nucleotides, the CDR3 is TGTGCCAGCAGTTTCGCAGGGACCCAAGAGACCCAGTACTTC.

This clonotype was detected ten times or more. The CDR3 reads CSARDLGGTYEQYF. The CDR3 DNA reads TGCAGTGCTAGAGATCTAGGCGGGACCTACGAGCAGTACTTC. This chain connects TRBV20-1 to TRBJ2-7; tentatively, D is TRBD2 (6 bases). The germline V gene has CDR1 DFQATT and CDR2 SNEGSKA (reference sequence). V lost 0 bases, J lost 2 bases, and 11 bases lay in between. This CDR3 contains 14 residues.